The 20 T cell receptor beta chains below all came from one sample that was sequenced in a study of glioma-infiltrating T cells after dendritic cell vaccination. The assay was immunoSEQ multiplex PCR, and TCRdb's table has in-frame clones only and misses some. The table lists about 82,000 clones, roughly four fifths of them singletons. Time point in this sample: after dendritic cell vaccination, including at tumor progression/relapse. The starting material was blood, obtained after dendritic cell vaccination. The receptors were gathered from a human donor with glioblastoma.

The V call is TRBV6-5, the J call TRBJ1-1; D is ambiguous. CDR3 length: 15 residues. The germline CDR1 and CDR2 sequences are MNHEY and SVGAGI. Trimming stripped 2 bases from V and 1 base from J, with 11 bases between. The CDR3 region is CASSYGQAGNTEAFF. CDR3 DNA sequence: TGTGCCAGCAGTTACGGTCAAGCTGGGAACACTGAAGCTTTCTTT.

In its sample, this clone was seen once. V usage is TRBV18 and J usage is TRBJ2-1; 7 nucleotides line up with TRBD2. The CDR3 is 15 amino acids. Germline V lookup: CDR1 KGHSH, CDR2 LQKENI. V trimming: 0 bases; J trimming: 5 bases; junction bases outside the gene matches: 4. The CDR3, as DNA: TGTGCCAGCTCACCACCCAGCGGGGCGAACAATGAGCAGTTCTTC. Residues: CASSPPSGANNEQFF.

In this sample, this clone turned up once. This rearrangement joins TRBV19 to TRBJ2-5; 9 positions agree with TRBD2. Germline V gives CDR1 LNHDA, CDR2 SQIVND (reference sequence). J lost 5 bases, V lost 5 bases, and 12 bases had no gene match. The CDR3 has 16 amino acids. Written as DNA, the CDR3 is TGTGCCAGTAGTTTCATAGCGGGGGTGAGGGCGGAGACCCAGTACTTC. Its translation: CASSFIAGVRAETQYF.

The chain combines TRBV7-9 with TRBJ2-7; 12 nucleotides align to TRBD1. The CDR3 totals 14 residues. Germline-derived CDR1 and CDR2 are SEHNR and FQNEAQ (reference sequence). After removal of 5 bases from V and 5 bases from J, the junction contained 4 bases not matched to a gene. The CDR3 here is CASSHGTGGDEQYF. The CDR3 DNA follows: TGTGCCAGCAGCCACGGGACAGGGGGCGACGAGCAGTACTTC.

The V call is TRBV5-1, the J call TRBJ1-1; D is perhaps TRBD1 (6 bases). There are 13 residues in the CDR3. Germline V gene sequence: CDR1 SGHRS, CDR2 YFSETQ. With 5 bases removed from V and 1 base from J, the gap between germline ends came to 9 bases. The CDR3 spells CASRWDTNTEAFF. The CDR3, as DNA: TGCGCCAGCAGGTGGGACACGAACACTGAAGCTTTCTTT.

This chain joins TRBV7-3 and TRBJ2-1; D is perhaps TRBD2 (6 bases). There are 15 residues in the CDR3. Germline V lookup: CDR1 SGHTA, CDR2 FQGTGA. Trimming pared 0 bases from V and 2 bases from J, leaving 8 bases between. The DNA of the CDR3 is TGTGCCAGCAGCTTAACCGGGGGAACCTACAATGAGCAGTTCTTC. Protein product: CASSLTGGTYNEQFF.

The rearrangement links TRBV30 to TRBJ2-3, with D perhaps TRBD2 (5 bases). V lost 5 bases and J lost 4, with 19 bases in between. This CDR3 has 15 amino acids. Germline-derived CDR1 and CDR2 are GTSNPN and SVGIG (reference sequence). CDR3 sequence: CAWAGVPPDPDTQYF. The CDR3 coding sequence is TGTGCCTGGGCCGGGGTGCCTCCAGATCCAGATACGCAGTATTTT.

The chain combines TRBV7-2 with TRBJ2-1, with D perhaps matching TRBD2 (6 bases). This CDR3 contains 15 residues. Trimming stripped 1 base from V and 3 bases from J, with 10 bases between. Per germline, CDR1 SGHTA and CDR2 FQGNSA. As DNA, the CDR3 is TGTGCCAGCAGCTTAGAGTTCGGGAGCTACAATGAGCAGTTCTTC. This translates into CASSLEFGSYNEQFF.

The V call is TRBV30, the J call TRBJ2-1; 8 bases agree with TRBD1. The CDR3 has 17 residues. The junction had 14 bases not matched to a gene; V was cut back by 3 bases and J by 4 bases. CDR1 is GTSNPN and CDR2 is SVGIG in the germline V gene (reference sequence). The CDR3, as DNA: TGTGCCTGGAGACCCCTGTCAGGGGGCTATGAGTACAATGAGCAGTTCTTC. It translates to CAWRPLSGGYEYNEQFF.

The V and J genes are TRBV4-3 and TRBJ2-6, with D perhaps matching TRBD2 (6 bases). The CDR3 extends over 20 amino acids. CDR1 and CDR2 from the germline V gene are LGHNA and YSLEER. V was trimmed by 0 bases and J by 0 bases, leaving 18 bases between them. In DNA, the CDR3 is TGCGCCAGCAGCCAAGATCCGGACGGAGGGCACCGCTCTGGGGCCAACGTCCTGACTTTC. It translates to CASSQDPDGGHRSGANVLTF.

The rearrangement links TRBV15 to TRBJ2-3; TRBD1 matches 7 bases. The germline V gene encodes CDR1 LNHNV and CDR2 YYDKDF (reference sequence). V gave up 2 bases and J gave up 5 bases; unmatched junction bases: 4. The CDR3 is made up of 14 amino acids. The chain's CDR3 is CATSRPGQVDTQYF. The CDR3 region has the DNA TGTGCCACCAGCAGACCTGGACAGGTAGATACGCAGTATTTT.

The V and J genes are TRBV5-4 and TRBJ2-7; TRBD1 matches 10 bases. Germline loops: CDR1 SGHNT, CDR2 YYREEE (reference sequence). J was trimmed by 5 bases and V by 4 bases; bases with no gene match: 6. This CDR3 has 14 residues. The DNA of the CDR3 is TGTGCCAGCAGCCTCACCGGGACAGGGGACGAGCAGTACTTC. Amino acids: CASSLTGTGDEQYF.

CDR3 in amino acids: CASSVSGGADTQYF. The CDR3 coding sequence is TGCGCCAGCAGCGTCAGCGGGGGTGCAGATACGCAGTATTTT. The J gene is TRBJ2-3, the V gene TRBV5-1; TRBD2 matches 8 bases. From germline, CDR1 is SGHRS and CDR2 YFSETQ. Losses at the gene ends were 4 bases for V and 4 bases for J; bases not matched to a gene: 5. The CDR3 is 14 residues long.

The V gene is TRBV5-1, the J gene TRBJ2-1; 9 nucleotides line up with TRBD1. In germline, CDR1 is SGHRS, CDR2 YFSETQ. Unmatched junction bases numbered 10, after V lost 7 bases and J lost 5 bases. This CDR3 spans 15 amino acids. This CDR3 reads CASGMDRGGDNEQFF. The DNA of the CDR3 is TGCGCCAGCGGCATGGACAGGGGAGGTGACAATGAGCAGTTCTTC.

The chain carries TRBV5-1 and TRBJ2-5; 7 nucleotides align to TRBD1. The CDR3 covers 15 residues. CDR1 and CDR2 (germline): SGHRS, YFSETQ. V lost 1 base to trimming and J lost 2 bases; unmatched junction nucleotides: 5. The CDR3 here is CASSLNPGQQETQYF. The CDR3, as DNA: TGCGCCAGCAGCTTGAACCCGGGACAGCAAGAGACCCAGTACTTC.

This clone appeared a single time. The chain combines TRBV11-2 with TRBJ2-7; possibly TRBD1 for D (5 bases). Germline V CDR1 and CDR2: SGHAT, FQNNGV. This CDR3 has 14 residues. Trimming took off 8 bases at V and 0 bases at J, with 14 bases between the two ends. The CDR3 DNA is TGTGCCAGCGCATTACAGGTGGCCTCCTACGAGCAGTACTTC. This sequence encodes CASALQVASYEQYF.

The V call is TRBV7-8, the J call TRBJ2-7; TRBD2 matches at 15 bases. Trimming took 3 bases from V and 7 from J; bases not matched to a gene: 10. CDR1 SGHVS and CDR2 FQNEAQ come from the germline V gene. This CDR3 is 17 amino acids long. As DNA, the CDR3 is TGTGCCAGCAGCTTCGGAAGGACTAGCGGGGGGGCGTTTGAGCAGTACTTC. Translating gives CASSFGRTSGGAFEQYF.

This rearrangement joins TRBV11-2 to TRBJ1-6; D may be TRBD1 (5 bases). The V end lost 1 base, the J end lost 10 bases, and 11 bases lay between the germline ends. Per the germline V gene, CDR1 is SGHAT and CDR2 is FQNNGV. This CDR3 region has 14 residues. CDR3 in DNA: TGTGCCAGCAGCTTAGGGGTCAGGGAATCACCCCTCCACTTT. It encodes CASSLGVRESPLHF.

This clone was detected a few times. The J gene is TRBJ1-1, the V gene TRBV5-5; D may be TRBD1 (5 bases). Trimming pared 6 bases from V and 5 bases from J, leaving 14 bases between. The CDR3 runs to 13 residues. Germline lookup yields CDR1 SGHKS and CDR2 YYEKEE (reference sequence). The CDR3 DNA reads as TGTGCCAGCACTCTCTTGACAGCAACTGAAGCTTTCTTT. Its translation: CASTLLTATEAFF.

The chain uses TRBV7-9 and TRBJ1-6; D ambiguous. The germline V gene encodes CDR1 SEHNR and CDR2 FQNEAQ (reference sequence). Trimming stripped 5 bases from V and 10 bases from J, with 9 bases between. This CDR3 comprises 12 residues. This CDR3 is CASSTVLSPLHF. For the CDR3, the DNA is TGTGCCAGCAGCACGGTCCTCTCACCCCTCCACTTT.